The next 2 T cell receptor beta chains were all read from a single sample in a study of blood T cell repertoires in COVID-19. Sequenced by immunoSEQ multiplex PCR; TCRdb stores in-frame clones only, minus some. Among about 350,000 clones listed, approximately 89% were seen once. The sequenced sample was peripheral blood. These receptors all come from a woman aged 55 to 70 with COVID-19, enrolled during active disease.

The J gene is TRBJ1-2, the V gene TRBV6-5; 10 positions match TRBD1. The germline V gene encodes CDR1 MNHEY and CDR2 SVGAGI. V shed 4 bases, J shed 7 bases, and the junction held 6 bases outside the gene matches. The CDR3 covers 14 residues. The CDR3 is CASSSGQGVGGYTF. The CDR3 DNA follows: TGTGCCAGCAGTTCTGGACAGGGGGTAGGTGGCTACACCTTC.

The chain links TRBV19 to TRBJ1-1; D is unclear. Germline V gives CDR1 LNHDA, CDR2 SQIVND (reference sequence). The CDR3 consists of 16 residues. Trimming took off 3 bases at V and 1 base at J, with 15 bases between the two ends. The CDR3 DNA sequence: TGTGCCAGTAGTATGGGCATCACTGGGTGGAACACTGAAGCTTTCTTT. Translated: CASSMGITGWNTEAFF. Looking up the rest from reference TRBV19 and TRBJ1-1 gives the full variable domain: DGGITQSPKYLFRKEGQNVTLSCEQNLNHDAMYWYRQDPGQGLRLIYYSQIVNDFQKGDIAEGYSVSREKKESFPLTVTSAQKNPTAFYLCASSMGITGWNTEAFFGQGTRLTVV.